The 29 T cell receptor beta chains below were found in one sample sequenced in a study of control samples from healthy donors and cancer patients. The protocol was immunoSEQ multiplex PCR, while the TCRdb copy is restricted to in-frame clones and leaves out a portion. Here the sample spans roughly 120,000 clones, around nine tenths being singletons. The sequenced material came from blood. The receptor set was obtained from a man between 50 and 59 years old in good health.

This clone was seen a few times. The chain couples TRBV5-6 to TRBJ2-7; D is possibly TRBD1 or TRBD2 (6 bases each). Trimming removed 1 base at V and 5 bases at J, with 10 bases between. Germline loops: CDR1 SGHDT, CDR2 YYEEEE. The CDR3 length is 13 residues. The CDR3 DNA follows: TGTGCCAGCAGCTTGCTGGGGGGCCACGAGCAGTACTTC. As protein: CASSLLGGHEQYF.

This sequence joins TRBV28 and TRBJ1-4, with D perhaps matching TRBD1 (5 bases). The CDR3 extends over 15 amino acids. V lost 2 bases to trimming and J lost 5 bases, with 12 bases between them. The germline CDR1 and CDR2 sequences are MDHEN and SYDVKM. CDR3 bases: TGTGCCAGCAGTTTAGTTGGGGCTGGGAATGAAAAACTGTTTTTT. Translated, it gives CASSLVGAGNEKLFF.

V is TRBV2 and J is TRBJ1-3; D gene unclear. The ends were cut back, 4 bases at V and 0 bases at J, with 13 bases in the middle. CDR1 is SNHLY, CDR2 FYNNEI, per germline. The CDR3 is 16 residues long. CDR3 nucleotides: TGTGCCAGCAGTGTATCGATGGGGTTCTCTGGAAACACCATATATTTT. Protein product: CASSVSMGFSGNTIYF.

This sequence joins TRBV11-3 and TRBJ2-7; D possibly corresponds to TRBD2 (6 bases). V was clipped by 2 bases and J by 3 bases, with 11 bases between them. The CDR3 is 14 amino acids. Germline CDR1 SGHNT, CDR2 YENEEA. The chain's CDR3 is CASSLRAGLYEQYF. The CDR3, as DNA: TGTGCCAGCAGCTTACGGGCGGGGCTCTACGAGCAGTACTTC.

In nucleotides, the CDR3 is TGCAGCGTTGAGGGGCAGGAGGGTCAGCCCCAGCATTTT. This encodes CSVEGQEGQPQHF. The J gene is TRBJ1-5, the V gene TRBV29-1; the D gene is possibly TRBD1 (5 bases). Per germline, CDR1 SQVTM and CDR2 ANQGSEA. The length of the CDR3 is 13 residues. Trimming took off 3 bases at V and 6 bases at J, with 12 bases between the two ends.

This chain uses TRBV12-2 with TRBJ1-3. TRBV12-2 is listed as a pseudogene. The CDR3 covers 17 residues. The CDR3 here is CASRLAGDGSSGNTIYF. The CDR3 DNA follows: TGTGCAAGTCGCTTAGCTGGGGACGGAAGCTCTGGAAACACCATATATTTT.

The V and J genes are TRBV6-2 or TRBV6-3 and TRBJ1-2, with D perhaps TRBD1 (5 bases). Germline V CDR1 and CDR2: MNHEY, SVGEGT. V dropped 2 bases and J dropped 5 bases, with 15 bases sitting between them. The CDR3 runs to 15 residues. CDR3: CASSYRGRTLYGYTF. The CDR3 DNA is TGTGCCAGCAGTTACAGGGGCAGAACCCTTTATGGCTACACCTTC.

The rearrangement links TRBV29-1 to TRBJ2-5; the D gene could be TRBD1 or TRBD2 (7 bases each). The CDR3 is made up of 13 amino acids. Germline values: CDR1 SQVTM, CDR2 ANQGSEA. V dropped 2 bases and J dropped 4 bases, with 11 bases sitting between them. CDR3: CSVEQGGGETQYF. As DNA, the CDR3 is TGCAGCGTTGAACAGGGGGGGGGAGAGACCCAGTACTTC. Supplemented by reference TRBV29-1 and TRBJ2-5, the full variable domain reads SAVISQKPSRDICQRGTSLTIQCQVDSQVTMMFWYRQQPGQSLTLIATANQGSEATYESGFVIDKFPISRPNLTFSTLTVSNMSPEDSSIYLCSVEQGGGETQYFGPGTRLLVL.

CDR3 in DNA: TGTGCCTGGAGTTTTAGCGTCGCCTCTGGAAACACCATATATTTT. Translated: CAWSFSVASGNTIYF. The chain carries TRBV30 and TRBJ1-3; D gene unclear. Germline lookup yields CDR1 GTSNPN and CDR2 SVGIG (reference sequence). Trimming removed 2 bases from V and 0 bases from J, with 11 bases in between. The CDR3 spans 15 residues.

The genes are TRBV7-8 and TRBJ1-1; D perhaps matches TRBD1 (6 bases). V was trimmed by 0 bases and J by 5 bases, leaving 19 bases between them. The CDR3 spans 17 residues. CDR1 and CDR2 from the germline V gene are SGHVS and FQNEAQ. The CDR3, as DNA: TGTGCCAGCAGCTTAGCTCCCGGGGTGGGGGCATATACTGAAGCTTTCTTT. It translates to CASSLAPGVGAYTEAFF.

DNA of the CDR3: TGTGCCAGCAGTTACTATAACAGCAATCAGCCCCAGCATTTT. Translation: CASSYYNSNQPQHF. This chain links TRBV6-6 with TRBJ1-5; D not resolved. V was pared by 1 base and J by 1 base, with 5 bases between. The CDR3 has 14 residues. From germline, CDR1 is MNHNY and CDR2 SVGAGI (reference sequence).

The chain joins TRBV5-1 to TRBJ2-5, with unresolved D. The V end lost 6 bases, the J end lost 3 bases, and 18 bases lay between the germline ends. Germline V gene sequence: CDR1 SGHRS, CDR2 YFSETQ. CDR3 size: 15 residues. This CDR3 reads CASTDGPNEKETQYF. For the CDR3, the DNA is TGCGCCAGCACGGACGGGCCCAACGAAAAAGAGACCCAGTACTTC.

The chain's CDR3 is CASSLRQNYGYTF. The CDR3 DNA follows: TGTGCCAGCAGTTTAAGGCAGAACTATGGCTACACCTTC. The V and J genes are TRBV27 and TRBJ1-2; D unresolved. The V gene's germline CDR1 is MNHEY and CDR2 SMNVEV (reference sequence). Deletions cut 2 bases from V and 2 bases from J, with 6 bases between. The CDR3 covers 13 residues.

The CDR3 loop reads CASSGGGTNEKLFF. The CDR3 DNA is TGTGCCAGCAGTGGAGGGGGAACTAATGAAAAACTGTTTTTT. The chain is built from TRBV25-1 and TRBJ1-4; a possible D gene is TRBD1 (6 bases). V shed 4 bases and J shed 1 base, with 7 bases lying between them. This CDR3 is 14 amino acids long. Germline CDR1 is MGHDK and CDR2 is SYGVNS.

This rearrangement joins TRBV11-2 to TRBJ2-5; D is uncertain. Germline V lookup: CDR1 SGHAT, CDR2 FQNNGV. This CDR3 has 13 residues. V was trimmed by 4 bases and J by 2 bases, leaving 8 bases between them. For the CDR3, the DNA is TGTGCCAGCAGCTCCACGACGCAAGAGACCCAGTACTTC. This sequence encodes CASSSTTQETQYF.

The gene calls are TRBV9 and TRBJ1-2; D unresolved. Germline-derived CDR1 and CDR2 are SGDLS and YYNGEE. Deletions cut 0 bases from V and 1 base from J, with 10 bases between. The CDR3 runs 15 residues. The CDR3 coding sequence is TGTGCCAGCAGCGTAGGGGAGTACAATAACTATGGCTACACCTTC. As protein: CASSVGEYNNYGYTF.

The V and J genes are TRBV2 and TRBJ1-2; 7 bases fit TRBD1. Unmatched junction bases numbered 8, after V lost 3 bases and J lost 7 bases. Germline CDR1 is SNHLY and CDR2 is FYNNEI. There are 14 residues in the CDR3. The CDR3 protein is CASSDDRVRGGYTF. The CDR3 DNA sequence: TGTGCCAGCAGTGACGACAGGGTCCGGGGTGGCTACACCTTC.

The chain has TRBV19 and TRBJ1-1; a possible D gene is TRBD1 (5 bases). The V end lost 7 bases, the J end lost 4 bases, and 13 bases lay between the germline ends. Germline CDR1 and CDR2: LNHDA and SQIVND (reference sequence). The CDR3 is 13 amino acids. This CDR3 reads CASISGRATEAFF. CDR3 DNA sequence: TGTGCCAGTATATCGGGCAGGGCCACTGAAGCTTTCTTT. The full variable domain, completed using reference TRBV19 and TRBJ1-1, is DGGITQSPKYLFRKEGQNVTLSCEQNLNHDAMYWYRQDPGQGLRLIYYSQIVNDFQKGDIAEGYSVSREKKESFPLTVTSAQKNPTAFYLCASISGRATEAFFGQGTRLTVV.

This clone was observed a few times. The gene calls are TRBV4-1 and TRBJ1-5; 7 positions match TRBD1. CDR3 length: 16 amino acids. The germline CDR1 and CDR2 sequences are MGHRA and YSYEKL. The junction had 7 bases not matched to a gene; V was cut back by 4 bases and J by 1 base. This chain's CDR3 is CASSPGGGFSNQPQHF. The CDR3 DNA follows: TGCGCCAGCAGCCCAGGGGGGGGATTCAGCAATCAGCCCCAGCATTTT.

The rearrangement joins TRBV11-2 to TRBJ2-2, with D uncertain. V lost 2 bases to trimming and J lost 3 bases, with 13 bases between them. Per germline, CDR1 SGHAT and CDR2 FQNNGV. CDR3 length: 16 residues. The CDR3, as DNA: TGTGCCAGCAGCTTAATGTTTCAGTCCTACACCGGGGAGCTGTTTTTT. Its protein product is CASSLMFQSYTGELFF.

The chain is built from TRBV7-9 and TRBJ1-2, with D perhaps TRBD1 (6 bases). V lost 5 bases, J lost 8 bases, and 30 bases lay in between. There are 18 residues in the CDR3. CDR1 SEHNR and CDR2 FQNEAQ come from the germline V gene (reference sequence). The CDR3 DNA follows: TGTGCCAGCAGCCTCCTTGGCGACAGGTTTTCGGACTTCTACGGCTACACCTTC. Translating gives CASSLLGDRFSDFYGYTF.

V gene TRBV2 combines with J gene TRBJ2-3; 9 bases align to TRBD1. The trim removed 8 bases at V and 7 bases at J, leaving 4 bases unmatched. The CDR3 contains 12 residues. Germline CDR1 reads SNHLY; CDR2 reads FYNNEI. The CDR3 region has the DNA TGTGCCAGCCGGGACAGGGTAAATACGCAGTATTTT. Its translation: CASRDRVNTQYF.

The rearrangement uses TRBV30 and TRBJ1-1; 8 positions agree with TRBD1. Germline V lookup: CDR1 GTSNPN, CDR2 SVGIG (reference sequence). The CDR3 sequence is 13 residues long. The ends lost 0 bases at V and 7 bases at J; junction bases unmatched: 4. The CDR3 loop reads CAWSVQGASEAFF. The CDR3 coding sequence is TGTGCCTGGAGTGTGCAGGGGGCGAGTGAAGCTTTCTTT.

This chain joins TRBV27 and TRBJ1-5, with a possible D match to TRBD1 (5 bases). The CDR3 is made up of 15 amino acids. Trimming stripped 2 bases from V and 6 bases from J, with 14 bases between. Germline CDR1 is MNHEY and CDR2 is SMNVEV (reference sequence). CDR3 loop: CASSLTRDRGQPQHF. The CDR3 DNA follows: TGTGCCAGCAGTTTAACAAGGGATAGGGGTCAGCCCCAGCATTTT.

The V call is TRBV28, the J call TRBJ1-4, with D maybe TRBD1 (5 bases). This CDR3 has 14 residues. Trimming shortened V by 6 bases and J by 4 bases, and 12 bases separated the two germline ends. Germline CDR1 MDHEN, CDR2 SYDVKM. The CDR3: CASRTRAVNEKLFF. The CDR3, as DNA: TGTGCCAGCAGAACCAGGGCCGTTAATGAAAAACTGTTTTTT.

Concerning this clone itself: Other nucleotide sequences in the sample specify the same CDR3. This chain connects TRBV7-3 to TRBJ2-2; 7 bases are a match to TRBD1. Germline V gene sequence: CDR1 SGHTA, CDR2 FQGTGA. The CDR3 is 15 amino acids. The ends lost 5 bases at V and 1 base at J; junction bases unmatched: 4. CDR3 sequence reads: CASSPRTGNTGELFF. DNA of the CDR3: TGTGCCAGCAGCCCGAGGACAGGGAACACCGGGGAGCTGTTTTTT.

The V call is TRBV4-1, the J call TRBJ1-2; no reliable D call. Trimming stripped 0 bases from V and 0 bases from J, with 8 bases between. CDR3 size: 15 residues. Germline V lookup: CDR1 MGHRA, CDR2 YSYEKL. The CDR3 sequence is CASSQDPASNYGYTF. The CDR3 DNA is TGCGCCAGCAGCCAAGATCCGGCTTCTAACTATGGCTACACCTTC.

Worth noting for this clone: The junction does not match germline at one end; this may be a read error. The rearrangement links TRBV3-1 (or the pseudogene TRBV3-2) to TRBJ1-2; maybe TRBD1 (5 bases). This CDR3 has 12 amino acids. Germline V lookup: CDR1 LGHDT, CDR2 YNNKEL (reference sequence). The CDR3 DNA is TGTGCCAGCAGCCAGGGGCTCTATGGCTACGCCTTC. It translates to CASSQGLYGYAF.

The chain recombines TRBV5-4 with TRBJ2-2, with a weak D call TRBD2 (5 bases). The CDR3 length is 13 residues. From germline, CDR1 is SGHNT and CDR2 YYREEE (reference sequence). Trimming removed 5 bases from V and 11 bases from J, with 16 bases in between. The CDR3 sequence: CASRAGPMAELFF. The CDR3 region has the DNA TGTGCCAGCAGGGCGGGTCCCATGGCAGAGCTGTTTTTT.